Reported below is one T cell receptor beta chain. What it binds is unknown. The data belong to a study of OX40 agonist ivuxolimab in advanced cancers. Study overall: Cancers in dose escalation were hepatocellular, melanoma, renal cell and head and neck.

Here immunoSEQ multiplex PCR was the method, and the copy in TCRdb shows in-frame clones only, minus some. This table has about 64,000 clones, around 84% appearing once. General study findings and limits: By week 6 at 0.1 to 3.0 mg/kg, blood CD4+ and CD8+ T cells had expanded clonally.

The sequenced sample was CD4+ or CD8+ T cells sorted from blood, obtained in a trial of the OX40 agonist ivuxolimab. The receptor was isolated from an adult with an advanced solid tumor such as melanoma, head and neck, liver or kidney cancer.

CDR3 sequence reads: CASSQGSGVSAYEQYF. CDR3 bases: TGTGCCAGCAGCCAGGGTTCAGGGGTTAGCGCCTACGAGCAGTACTTC. This chain links TRBV4-2 with TRBJ2-7; possibly TRBD1 for D (6 bases). Trimming shortened V by 3 bases and J by 2 bases, and 17 bases separated the two germline ends. CDR3 length: 16 amino acids. CDR1 is LGHNA and CDR2 is YNFKEQ in the germline V gene.